This is a list of T cell receptor beta chains from one sample in a study of cytomegalovirus exposure and HLA in healthy donors. The protocol was immunoSEQ multiplex PCR, while the TCRdb copy is restricted to in-frame clones and leaves out a portion. The data show approximately 160,000 clones, roughly 65% seen once. The specimen was PBMCs. These TCRs come from a man between 18 and 29 years old in good health and CMV-seropositive. Each CDR3 is given with its conserved first and last residue. A D gene is named only where the DNA matches it firmly. Clone size, where shown, is once, few, many, or a class for clones that have expanded.

TRBJ2-5 | TRBD2 | TRBV19 | NA | TGTGCCAGTAGTATTGCGTGGCCTAGCGGGAGTCATGAGACCCAGTACTTC | CASSIAWPSGSHETQYF
TRBJ1-2 | TRBD1 | TRBV6-1 | NA | TGTGCCAGCAGTGAAGTGGGAACAGGGGGAGGAGGCTACACCTTC | CASSEVGTGGGGYTF
TRBJ2-1 | TRBD2 | TRBV11-3 | NA | TGTGCCAGCAGCTTACCATCGGGACTAGCGGGACTTGAGCAGTTCTTC | CASSLPSGLAGLEQFF
TRBJ1-2 | NA | TRBV6-1 | once | TGTGCCAGCAGTCCAGGGTTGGGCTACACCTTC | CASSPGLGYTF
TRBJ2-1 | NA | TRBV7-2 | NA | TGTGCCAGCAGCTTCAGCGGATTAACCTACAATGAGCAGTTCTTC | CASSFSGLTYNEQFF
TRBJ1-6 | NA | TRBV5-8 | few | TGTGCCAGCAGCCCAAACAGGGATTCACCCCTCCACTTT | CASSPNRDSPLHF
TRBJ1-1 | TRBD1 | TRBV29-1 | once | TGCAGCGTTATGACAGGGGGGAACACTGAAGCTTTCTTT | CSVMTGGNTEAFF
TRBJ1-5 | NA | TRBV5-1 | NA | TGCGCCAGCCCCATCGGGAATCAGCCCCAGCATTTT | CASPIGNQPQHF
TRBJ1-5 | NA | TRBV6-4 | NA | TGTGCCAGCAGTGTGGGGAGTGGGCAGCCCCAGCATTTT | CASSVGSGQPQHF
TRBJ1-2 | NA | TRBV18 | NA | TGTGCCAGCTCAACCAAGGAGGCAGAAATAGGCTACACCTTC | CASSTKEAEIGYTF
TRBJ2-2 | NA | TRBV2 | few | TGTGCCAGCAGTCCTCTAGACACCGGGGAGCTGTTTTTT | CASSPLDTGELFF
TRBJ1-1 | NA | TRBV4-1 | NA | TGCGCCAGCAGCCATGCCGGGGACACTGAAGCTTTCTTT | CASSHAGDTEAFF
TRBJ1-5 | TRBD1 | TRBV6-1 | NA | TGTGCCAGCAGTGAAATCGGACAGGGAGAAGGACAGCCCCAGCATTTT | CASSEIGQGEGQPQHF
TRBJ1-2 | NA | TRBV7-9 | NA | TGTGCCAGCAGCTTAGAAAACCTATTAGGCTACACCTTC | CASSLENLLGYTF